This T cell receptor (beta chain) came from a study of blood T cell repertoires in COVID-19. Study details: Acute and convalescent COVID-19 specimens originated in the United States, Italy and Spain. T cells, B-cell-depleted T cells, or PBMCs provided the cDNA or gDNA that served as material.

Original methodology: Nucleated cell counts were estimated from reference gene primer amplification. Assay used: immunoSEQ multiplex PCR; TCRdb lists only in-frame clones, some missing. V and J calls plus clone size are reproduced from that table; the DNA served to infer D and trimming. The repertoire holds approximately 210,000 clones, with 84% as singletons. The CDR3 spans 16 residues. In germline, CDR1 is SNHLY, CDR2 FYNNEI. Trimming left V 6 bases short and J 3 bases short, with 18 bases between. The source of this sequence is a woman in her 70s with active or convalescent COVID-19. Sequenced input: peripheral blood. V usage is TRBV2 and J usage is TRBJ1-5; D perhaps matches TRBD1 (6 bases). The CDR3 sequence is CASRPQGPRSNQPQHF. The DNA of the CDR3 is TGTGCCAGCAGACCCCAGGGGCCCAGGTCCAATCAGCCCCAGCATTTT. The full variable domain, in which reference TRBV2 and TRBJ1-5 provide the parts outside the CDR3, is EPEVTQTPSHQVTQMGQEVILRCVPISNHLYFYWYRQILGQKVEFLVSFYNNEISEKSEIFDDQFSVERPDGSNFTLKIRSTKLEDSAMYFCASRPQGPRSNQPQHFGDGTRLSIL.